What follows is one TCR beta chain and its context. Authors' methods: By means of reference gene primer amplification, nucleated cell counts were estimated. Sequencing used immunoSEQ multiplex PCR; TCRdb keeps in-frame clones, though not all of them. V and J calls and clone size are given by that table; D and trimming were obtained from the DNA. Found here are about 210,000 clones, approximately 90% of them singletons; the top ten hold around a tenth. Study members were between roughly 18 and 100 years old and lived in some 22 US regions. This sample was included in a study of blood T cell repertoires in COVID-19. The CDR3 has 13 residues. V shed 2 bases and J 7 bases; nucleotides not matched to a gene: 3. Germline assignment: CDR1 SEHNR and CDR2 FQNEAQ (reference sequence).

The source is a man between 18 and 35 years old with acute COVID-19. The specimen was PBMCs or T cells enriched from blood (not recorded which). The chain combines TRBV7-9 with TRBJ1-1, with 8 bases identical to TRBD1. CDR3 in DNA: TGTGCCAGCAGCTTACAGGGGGCAGGTGAAGCTTTCTTT. Translating it yields CASSLQGAGEAFF.